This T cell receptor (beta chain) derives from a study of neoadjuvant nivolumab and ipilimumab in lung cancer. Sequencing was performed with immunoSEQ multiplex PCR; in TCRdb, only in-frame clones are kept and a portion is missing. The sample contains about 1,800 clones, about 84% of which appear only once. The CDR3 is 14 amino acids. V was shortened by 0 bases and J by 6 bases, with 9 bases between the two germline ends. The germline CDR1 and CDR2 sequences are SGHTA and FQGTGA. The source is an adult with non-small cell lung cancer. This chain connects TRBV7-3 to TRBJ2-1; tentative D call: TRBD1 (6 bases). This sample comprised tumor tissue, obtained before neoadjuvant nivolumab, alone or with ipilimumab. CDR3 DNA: TGTGCCAGCAGCTTAACACAGGGAACCAATGAGCAGTTCTTC. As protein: CASSLTQGTNEQFF.